The 17 T cell receptor beta chains presented below share a single source sample, sequenced in a study of blood T cell repertoires in COVID-19 (dated by TCRdb to 2020 to 2022). Libraries were prepared through the immunoSEQ multiplex PCR assay. TCRdb provides this immuneACCESS table in a form limited to in-frame rearrangements. Some clones are lacking; in checked studies, under half of them reflect an unresolved V gene, and why the rest are absent is not known. A total of 200,000 to 300,000 clones appear in this sample, approximately 83% of them only once. 2.5% to 3.5% of the sample goes to the ten largest clones. The specimen was PBMCs or T cells enriched from blood (not recorded which). Source of these receptors: a woman aged 40 to 49 with acute COVID-19.

In its sample, this clone was seen once. The V gene is TRBV6-5, the J gene TRBJ1-2; tentatively, D is TRBD1 (6 bases). The CDR3 sequence is 12 residues long. CDR1 is MNHEY and CDR2 is SVGAGI in the germline V gene. V was trimmed by 6 bases and J by 8 bases, leaving 13 bases between them. This CDR3 is CASSGGRDGYTF. The CDR3, as DNA: TGTGCCAGCAGCGGGGGGCGGGACGGCTACACCTTC.

This chain links TRBV12-5 with TRBJ1-3, with 8 bases fitting TRBD1. V lost 5 bases to trimming and J lost 4 bases; unmatched junction nucleotides: 13. Germline V gene sequence: CDR1 LGHNT, CDR2 FRNRAP. The CDR3 has 17 amino acids. The CDR3 bases are TGTGCTAGTGGTGCCCCTCGTGGACAGGGACCCGGAAACACCATATATTTT. As protein: CASGAPRGQGPGNTIYF.

The chain links TRBV19 to TRBJ2-2; D is possibly TRBD2 (6 bases). CDR1 LNHDA and CDR2 SQIVND come from the germline V gene (reference sequence). V was shortened by 4 bases and J by 3 bases, with 12 bases between the two germline ends. The length of the CDR3 is 15 residues. CDR3 bases: TGTGCCAGTAGTAACAGGCGCGGGGACACCGGGGAGCTGTTTTTT. Translating it yields CASSNRRGDTGELFF. The full variable domain, completed using reference TRBV19 and TRBJ2-2, is DGGITQSPKYLFRKEGQNVTLSCEQNLNHDAMYWYRQDPGQGLRLIYYSQIVNDFQKGDIAEGYSVSREKKESFPLTVTSAQKNPTAFYLCASSNRRGDTGELFFGEGSRLTVL.

The chain couples TRBV27 to TRBJ2-3; no firm D call. The CDR3 consists of 14 residues. Germline CDR1 and CDR2: MNHEY and SMNVEV (reference sequence). Trimming took off 3 bases at V and 4 bases at J, with 11 bases between the two ends. For the CDR3, the DNA is TGTGCCAGCAGTTTTTCGCGGTGGGCAGATACGCAGTATTTT. Protein sequence: CASSFSRWADTQYF.

This chain joins TRBV4-1 and TRBJ2-7, with 7 bases fitting TRBD2. The CDR3 has 16 amino acids. Germline loops: CDR1 MGHRA, CDR2 YSYEKL. V lost 4 bases to trimming and J lost 3 bases; unmatched junction nucleotides: 12. The CDR3 DNA reads TGCGCCAGCAGCCCCACCATTGGGCGGGAGCTCTACGAGCAGTACTTC. Translated, it gives CASSPTIGRELYEQYF.

This clone appeared once. The rearrangement joins TRBV29-1 to TRBJ2-3; a possible D gene is TRBD1 (5 bases). V dropped 4 bases and J dropped 7 bases, with 15 bases sitting between them. Germline CDR1 SQVTM, CDR2 ANQGSEA. This CDR3 spans 13 amino acids. DNA of the CDR3: TGCAGCGTTGGTCAGGGTTTCGCAAATACGCAGTATTTT. Protein product: CSVGQGFANTQYF.

This sequence joins TRBV7-9 and TRBJ2-5, with 7 nucleotides matching TRBD1. The ends lost 4 bases at V and 8 bases at J; junction bases unmatched: 7. Germline values: CDR1 SEHNR, CDR2 FQNEAQ (reference sequence). This CDR3 is 13 amino acids long. This CDR3 reads CASSWDRRDTQYF. CDR3 in DNA: TGTGCCAGCAGCTGGGACAGACGTGACACCCAGTACTTC.

The chain employs TRBV7-9 and TRBJ2-5; D ambiguous. Per germline, CDR1 SEHNR and CDR2 FQNEAQ (reference sequence). V lost 3 bases to trimming and J lost 1 base, with 9 bases between them. CDR3 length: 14 amino acids. CDR3 sequence: CASSLGSFQETQYF. As DNA, the CDR3 is TGTGCCAGCAGCTTGGGCAGCTTCCAAGAGACCCAGTACTTC.

The chain joins TRBV14 to TRBJ2-3; 9 bases line up with TRBD2. The V segment lost 2 bases and the J segment 4 bases; nucleotides outside the gene matches: 7. This CDR3 is 16 amino acids long. Germline V gene lookup returns CDR1 SGHDN and CDR2 FVKESK. CDR3 protein: CASSQMSGRKSDTQYF. The CDR3 DNA follows: TGTGCCAGCAGCCAAATGAGCGGGAGGAAGTCAGATACGCAGTATTTT.

The V and J genes are TRBV12-5 and TRBJ2-7; the D gene is possibly TRBD1 (5 bases). Trimming removed 2 bases at V and 2 bases at J, with 7 bases between. The germline V gene has CDR1 LGHNT and CDR2 FRNRAP. The CDR3 totals 13 residues. The CDR3 loop is CASGLRGTYEQYF. The CDR3 nucleotides are TGTGCTAGTGGTTTGAGGGGAACCTACGAGCAGTACTTC.

This sequence joins TRBV6-5 and TRBJ2-7; the D is unclear. V was clipped by 5 bases and J by 3 bases, with 17 bases between them. The CDR3 sequence is 15 residues long. CDR1 and CDR2 from the germline V gene are MNHEY and SVGAGI. CDR3 nucleotides: TGTGCCAGCAGTCATCAGGTCCCTAAGGACTACGAGCAGTACTTC. Translated: CASSHQVPKDYEQYF.

The DNA of the CDR3 is TGTGCCAGCAGCTTAGGACTAGCGGGGCGCACAGATACGCAGTATTTT. Encoded protein: CASSLGLAGRTDTQYF. The J gene is TRBJ2-3, the V gene TRBV7-2, with TRBD2 matching 11 bases. The junction had 1 base not matched to a gene; V was cut back by 1 base and J by 1 base. Germline values: CDR1 SGHTA, CDR2 FQGNSA. CDR3 length equals 16 residues.

This sequence joins TRBV5-3 and TRBJ2-7, with D tentatively TRBD1 (5 bases). TRBV5-3 is labeled an ORF, and its function is uncertain. Trimming removed 4 bases from V and 6 bases from J, with 14 bases in between. The CDR3 runs to 13 residues. CDR3 in DNA: TGTGCCAGAAGCATCGTTATTAGGGGCGAGCAGTACTTC. It specifies CARSIVIRGEQYF.

The chain has TRBV6-1 and TRBJ1-1, with TRBD1 matching 7 bases. The CDR3 is 16 residues long. The V gene end was trimmed by 4 bases and the J gene end by 4 bases; junction bases not matched to a gene: 12. Germline CDR1 is MNHNS and CDR2 is SASEGT. The CDR3 DNA reads as TGTGCCAGCAGTGCACGCTCTACAGGGGCAGCCACTGAAGCTTTCTTT. This gives the protein CASSARSTGAATEAFF.

V gene TRBV11-3 combines with J gene TRBJ2-7; D remains ambiguous. From germline, CDR1 is SGHNT and CDR2 YENEEA. With 3 bases removed from V and 7 bases from J, the gap between germline ends came to 10 bases. This CDR3 is built from 12 residues. The DNA for the CDR3 is TGTGCCAGCAGCTTCGTACAGAATGAGCAGTACTTC. It translates to CASSFVQNEQYF.

The V call is TRBV6-6, the J call TRBJ2-7, with TRBD2 matching over 10 bases. V shed 2 bases, J shed 5 bases, and the junction held 6 bases outside the gene matches. CDR1 and CDR2 (germline): MNHNY, SVGAGI (reference sequence). The CDR3 runs to 15 residues. The CDR3 loop is CASSYRLAGAHEQYF. For the CDR3, the DNA is TGTGCCAGCAGTTACCGGCTAGCGGGAGCCCACGAGCAGTACTTC.

This clone was picked up one time. V is TRBV19 and J is TRBJ2-3; D is possibly TRBD1 (6 bases). The CDR3 runs to 12 residues. The germline gives CDR1 LNHDA, CDR2 SQIVND (reference sequence). Between the trimmed V and J ends, which lost 5 bases and 5 bases, there was a span of 8 bases. The CDR3 DNA sequence: TGTGCCAGTAGTGCGACAGGAGATACGCAGTATTTT. Protein product: CASSATGDTQYF.